The T cell receptor (beta chain) described here comes from a study of response to subunit inactivated influenza vaccine. Study observations and caveats: Seasonal influenza vaccination, on each occasion, was suggested by the authors to recruit few new T cells.

The CDR3 is made up of 17 amino acids. The V gene lost 0 bases and the J gene lost 1 base, with 13 bases spanning the gap. Germline CDR1 is LGHNA and CDR2 is YSLEER. TCRdb itself ran the RT-PCR reads through MiXCR, one entry per CDR3 protein. This sample has more than 700,000 distinct CDR3 sequences; around 20% occur once, and the top ten carry 10% to 13%. Points on this clonotype: The antigen is unknown.

Source: PBMCs from blood, taken 5 days after vaccination. This TCR was recovered from a man aged 45-60 years who received an inactivated influenza vaccine. The gene calls are TRBV4-3 and TRBJ1-5, with D tentatively TRBD1 (5 bases). CDR3 residues: CASSQDPPRVSNQPQHF. The CDR3 DNA is TGCGCCAGCAGCCAAGACCCACCCAGGGTGAGCAATCAGCCCCAGCATTTT.